The text below deals with one T cell receptor (beta chain). Looked up from germline, CDR1 is MGHRA and CDR2 is YSYEKL. Trimming shortened V by 4 bases and J by 7 bases, and 17 bases separated the two germline ends. The CDR3 runs to 15 residues. These data come from a study of blood T cell repertoires in COVID-19. Study at large: The origin of the acute and convalescent COVID-19 samples was the United States, Italy and Spain. T cells, B-cell-depleted T cells, or PBMCs provided the cDNA or gDNA that served as material.

Under the authors' procedure: Reference gene primer amplification gave nucleated cell count estimates. Repertoires were generated with immunoSEQ multiplex PCR, while TCRdb's copy carries only in-frame clones and drops some. The V and J calls and clone size are taken from that table; D and trimming were inferred from the DNA. The repertoire holds fewer than 400,000 clones, with about 85% as singletons. Input material: peripheral blood. The clonotype originates from a woman under 30 with acute or convalescent COVID-19. The chain has TRBV4-1 and TRBJ1-5; D is undetermined. The CDR3 DNA follows: TGCGCCAGCAGCCCTGCTGGGTGGGCATGGCAGCCCCAGCATTTT. It codes for CASSPAGWAWQPQHF.